This TCR beta chain is from a study of blood T cell repertoires in COVID-19. Looked up from germline, CDR1 is SGDLS and CDR2 is YYNGEE. J was trimmed by 6 bases and V by 3 bases; bases with no gene match: 7. The CDR3 consists of 15 residues. The data were produced by immunoSEQ multiplex PCR, yet TCRdb's version contains in-frame clones alone and is incomplete. This sample yields about 330,000 clones, of which approximately 88% are seen a single time; about 3.9% belongs to the top ten. J is TRBJ2-1 and V is TRBV9; 9 nucleotides agree with TRBD2. This receptor was taken from a woman aged 50 to 60 with active or convalescent COVID-19. Material for sequencing was peripheral blood. The CDR3 spells CASSALAGVGNEQFF. CDR3 coding DNA: TGTGCCAGCAGCGCGTTAGCGGGGGTAGGCAATGAGCAGTTCTTC. The variable domain in full, completed from reference TRBV9 and TRBJ2-1, reads DSGVTQTPKHLITATGQRVTLRCSPRSGDLSVYWYQQSLDQGLQFLIQYYNGEERAKGNILERFSAQQFPDLHSELNLSSLELGDSALYFCASSALAGVGNEQFFGPGTRLTVL.